The entry below describes one T cell receptor beta chain. Its cognate antigen has yet to be identified. Qualities for individual bases were not recorded, and no much larger clone is one base off. Peripheral blood CD8+ and CD4+ T cells from healthy donors, Susac syndrome patients and multiple sclerosis patients were profiled by high-throughput TCR beta sequencing. The multiple sclerosis controls were treatment-naive patients whose relapsing-remitting disease, either stable or active, fulfilled the revised McDonald criteria. CD8+ TEMRA cells were enriched by FACS, while bulk CD8+ and CD4+ T cells were purified by magnetic negative isolation. Blood was collected in EDTA tubes and processed within 24 hours, with PBMCs isolated through density gradient centrifugation. PBMCs intended for TCR sequencing were frozen in liquid nitrogen and were later thawed in a 37 degrees C water bath. The sorted or isolated CD4+, CD8+ and CD8+ TEMRA cells had a purity of 90% or higher.

The sample originates from a study of CD8 T cells in Susac syndrome (dated by TCRdb to the late 2010s). In the study overall: Whether CD8+ T cell activation and differentiation in Susac syndrome was antigen driven was tested using repertoire sequencing.

General conclusions and limits of the study: The study acknowledged that relatively few individuals were included in the TCR sequencing and HLA analysis.

The junction shows trimming of 3 bases on V and 3 bases on J, plus 18 bases between the germline ends. The germline V gene (reference sequence) gives CDR1 as DFQATT and CDR2 as SNEGSKA. The CDR3 has 15 amino acids, counting the end cysteine and phenylalanine. Just CDR3 DNA is preserved here, 45 bases in frame from base 1. RNA was extracted using the RNeasy kit, and 0.5 to 1 microgram was reverse transcribed with random hexamers. The immunoSEQ multiplex PCR assay, which covers 54 Vbeta and 13 Jbeta segments, was used to amplify TCR beta CDR3 regions. PCR amplification bias was corrected using a synthetic template baseline for primer optimization and computational correction. The source study handled its data this way. Reads were assigned to V, D and J genes according to IMGT and analyzed in immunoSEQ Analyzer, with only productive sequences retained. To calculate clonality, Shannon entropy was normalized by log2 of the number of productive unique sequences and then subtracted from one. For each patient and control, public and private clones were evaluated within the 100 most prevalent clones. Clones were defined as Susac-specific if absent from the healthy and MS cohorts, from more than 900 published viral clones and from other ImmuneACCESS disease sequences. TCRdb itself trimmed the public reads at Q25 with fastp, ran MiXCR and retained productive beta chains. When rows share a CDR3 protein, they turn into one entry using the most common DNA and genes. These V and J calls rely on TCRdb rather than the paper's analysis. The sample records 300,000 or so distinct CDR3 sequences, around 90% of which are singletons. The ten largest account for approximately 0.065% of the sample.

Sample: CD4+ T cells from PBMCs. The TCR was taken from a human donor with multiple sclerosis. This chain joins TRBV20-1 to TRBJ2-7; D gene: possibly TRBD2, on 6 matching bases. The DNA reads as follows: TGCAGTGCTAGTCACCCCGGGGGAAGAAACTACGAGCAGTACTTC. Its protein reads: CSASHPGGRNYEQYF.